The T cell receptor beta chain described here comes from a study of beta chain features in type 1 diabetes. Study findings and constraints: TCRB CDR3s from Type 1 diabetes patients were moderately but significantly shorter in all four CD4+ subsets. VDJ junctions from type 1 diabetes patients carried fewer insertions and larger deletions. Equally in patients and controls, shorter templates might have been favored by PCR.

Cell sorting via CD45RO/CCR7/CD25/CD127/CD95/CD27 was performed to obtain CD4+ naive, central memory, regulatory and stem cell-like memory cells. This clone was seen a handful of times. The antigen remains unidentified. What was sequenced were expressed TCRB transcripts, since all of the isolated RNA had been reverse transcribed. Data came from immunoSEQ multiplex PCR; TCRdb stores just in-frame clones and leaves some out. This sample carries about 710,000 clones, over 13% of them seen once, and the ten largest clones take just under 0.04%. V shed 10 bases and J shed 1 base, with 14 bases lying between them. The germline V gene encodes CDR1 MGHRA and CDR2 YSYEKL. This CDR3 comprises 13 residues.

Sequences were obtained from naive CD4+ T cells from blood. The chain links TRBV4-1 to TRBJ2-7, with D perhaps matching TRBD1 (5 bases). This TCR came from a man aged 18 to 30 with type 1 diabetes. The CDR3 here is CATRDDSSYEQYF. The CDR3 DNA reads TGCGCCACCAGGGATGATTCGTCCTACGAGCAGTACTTC.